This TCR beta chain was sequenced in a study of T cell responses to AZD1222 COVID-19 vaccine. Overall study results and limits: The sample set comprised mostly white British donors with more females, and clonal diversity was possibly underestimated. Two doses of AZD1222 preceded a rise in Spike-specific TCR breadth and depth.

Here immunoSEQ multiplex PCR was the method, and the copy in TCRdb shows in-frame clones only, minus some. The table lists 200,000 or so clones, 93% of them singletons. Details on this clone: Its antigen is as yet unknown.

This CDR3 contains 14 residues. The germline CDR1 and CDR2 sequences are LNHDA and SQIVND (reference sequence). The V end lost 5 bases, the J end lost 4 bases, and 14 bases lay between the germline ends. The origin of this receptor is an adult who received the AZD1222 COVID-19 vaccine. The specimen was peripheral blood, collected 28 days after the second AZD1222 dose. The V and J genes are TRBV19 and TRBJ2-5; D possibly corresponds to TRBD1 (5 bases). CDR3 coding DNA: TGTGCCAGTAGTCAAGCCGGGCAGGGAGAGACCCAGTACTTC. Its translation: CASSQAGQGETQYF.